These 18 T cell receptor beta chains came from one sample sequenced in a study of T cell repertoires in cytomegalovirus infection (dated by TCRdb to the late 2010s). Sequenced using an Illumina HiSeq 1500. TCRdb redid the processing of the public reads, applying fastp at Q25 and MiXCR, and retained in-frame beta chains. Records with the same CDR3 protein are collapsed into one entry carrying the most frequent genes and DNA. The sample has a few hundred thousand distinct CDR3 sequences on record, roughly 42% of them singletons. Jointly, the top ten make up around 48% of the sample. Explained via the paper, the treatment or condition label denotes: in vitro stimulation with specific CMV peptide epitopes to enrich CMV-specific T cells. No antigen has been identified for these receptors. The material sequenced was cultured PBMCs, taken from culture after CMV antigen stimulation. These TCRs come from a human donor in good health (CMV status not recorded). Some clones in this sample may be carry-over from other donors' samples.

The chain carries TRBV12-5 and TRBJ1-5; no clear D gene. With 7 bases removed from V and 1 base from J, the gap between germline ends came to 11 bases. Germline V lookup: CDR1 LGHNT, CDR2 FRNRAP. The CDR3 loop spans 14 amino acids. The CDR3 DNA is TGTGCTAGTGCCTCGGATGGGAGCAATCAGCCCCAGCATTTT. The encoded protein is CASASDGSNQPQHF.

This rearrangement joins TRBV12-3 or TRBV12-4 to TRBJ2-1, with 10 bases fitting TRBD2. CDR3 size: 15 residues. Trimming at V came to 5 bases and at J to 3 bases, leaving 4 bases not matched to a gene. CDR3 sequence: CASSPRTSGYNEQFF. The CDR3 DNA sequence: TGTGCCAGCAGTCCCCGGACTAGCGGCTACAATGAGCAGTTCTTC.

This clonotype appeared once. CDR3 sequence reads: CASKTVGGQPSLKAFF. In DNA, the CDR3 is TGTGCCAGCAAAACGGTTGGGGGACAGCCCTCGTTAAAAGCTTTCTTT. This rearrangement joins TRBV28 to TRBJ1-1, with 7 bases matching TRBD1. This CDR3 contains 16 residues. Unmatched junction bases numbered 20, after V lost 7 bases and J lost 9 bases. The germline V gene encodes CDR1 MDHEN and CDR2 SYDVKM.

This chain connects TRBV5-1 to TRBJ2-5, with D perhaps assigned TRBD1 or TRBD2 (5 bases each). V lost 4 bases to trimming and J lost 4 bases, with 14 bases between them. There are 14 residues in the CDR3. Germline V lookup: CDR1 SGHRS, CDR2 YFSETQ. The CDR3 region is CASSPGAARETQYF. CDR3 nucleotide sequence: TGCGCCAGCAGCCCCGGGGCGGCCCGAGAGACCCAGTACTTC.

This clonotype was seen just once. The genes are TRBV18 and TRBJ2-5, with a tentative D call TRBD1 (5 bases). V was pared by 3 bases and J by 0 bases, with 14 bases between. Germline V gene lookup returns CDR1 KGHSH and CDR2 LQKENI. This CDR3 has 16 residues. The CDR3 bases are TGTGCCAGCTCACCCCTTCGGACACCGTACCAAGAGACCCAGTACTTC. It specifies CASSPLRTPYQETQYF.

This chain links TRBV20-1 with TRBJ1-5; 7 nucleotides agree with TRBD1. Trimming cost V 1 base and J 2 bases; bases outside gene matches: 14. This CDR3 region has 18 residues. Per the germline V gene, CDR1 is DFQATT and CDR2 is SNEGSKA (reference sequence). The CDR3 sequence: CSARGDRDGWFRNQPQHF. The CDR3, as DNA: TGCAGTGCTAGAGGAGACAGGGACGGATGGTTTCGCAATCAGCCCCAGCATTTT.

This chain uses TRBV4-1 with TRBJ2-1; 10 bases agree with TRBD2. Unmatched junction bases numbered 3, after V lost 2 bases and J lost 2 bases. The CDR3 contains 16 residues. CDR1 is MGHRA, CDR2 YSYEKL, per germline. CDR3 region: CASSQISGRPYNEQFF. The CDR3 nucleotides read TGCGCCAGCAGCCAAATTAGCGGGAGGCCCTACAATGAGCAGTTCTTC.

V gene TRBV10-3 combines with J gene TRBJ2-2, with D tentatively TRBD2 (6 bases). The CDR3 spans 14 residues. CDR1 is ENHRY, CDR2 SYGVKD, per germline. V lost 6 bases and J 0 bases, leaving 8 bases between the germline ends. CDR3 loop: CAIRRGTNTGELFF. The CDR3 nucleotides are TGTGCCATCAGACGGGGGACGAACACCGGGGAGCTGTTTTTT.

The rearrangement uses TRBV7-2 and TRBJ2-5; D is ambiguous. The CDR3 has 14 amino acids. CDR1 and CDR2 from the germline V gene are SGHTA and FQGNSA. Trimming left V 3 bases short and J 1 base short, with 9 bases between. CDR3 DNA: TGTGCCAGCAGCTTGAGTCTCTCCCAAGAGACCCAGTACTTC. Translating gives CASSLSLSQETQYF. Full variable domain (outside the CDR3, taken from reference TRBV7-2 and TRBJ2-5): GAGVSQSPSNKVTEKGKDVELRCDPISGHTALYWYRQSLGQGLEFLIYFQGNSAPDKSGLPSDRFSAERTGGSVSTLTIQRTQQEDSAVYLCASSLSLSQETQYFGPGTRLLVL.

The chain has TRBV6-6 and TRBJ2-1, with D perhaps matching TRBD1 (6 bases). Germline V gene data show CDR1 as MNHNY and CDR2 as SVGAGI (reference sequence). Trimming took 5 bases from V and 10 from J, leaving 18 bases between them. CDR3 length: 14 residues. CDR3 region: CASSVFGVRGEQFF. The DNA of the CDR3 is TGTGCCAGCAGTGTCTTTGGCGTGAGGGGGGAGCAGTTCTTC.

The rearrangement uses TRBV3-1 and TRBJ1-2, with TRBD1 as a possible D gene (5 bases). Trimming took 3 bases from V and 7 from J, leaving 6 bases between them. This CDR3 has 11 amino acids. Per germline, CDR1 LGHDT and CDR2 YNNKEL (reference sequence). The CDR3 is CASSHGGGYTF. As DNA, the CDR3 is TGTGCCAGCAGCCACGGGGGTGGCTACACCTTC.

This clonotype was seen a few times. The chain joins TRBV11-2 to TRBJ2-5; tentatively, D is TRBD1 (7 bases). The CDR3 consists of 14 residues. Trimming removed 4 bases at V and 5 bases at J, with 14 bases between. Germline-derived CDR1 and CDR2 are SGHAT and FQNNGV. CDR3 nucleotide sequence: TGTGCCAGCAGCTCCCTCAGGGGGAGGGAGACCCAGTACTTC. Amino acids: CASSSLRGRETQYF.

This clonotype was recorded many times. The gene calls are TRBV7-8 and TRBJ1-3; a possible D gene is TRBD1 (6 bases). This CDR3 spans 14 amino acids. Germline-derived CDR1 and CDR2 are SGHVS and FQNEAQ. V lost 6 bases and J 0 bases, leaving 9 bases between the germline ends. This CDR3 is CASREGGSGNTIYF. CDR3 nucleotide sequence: TGTGCCAGCAGGGAAGGGGGCTCTGGAAACACCATATATTTT. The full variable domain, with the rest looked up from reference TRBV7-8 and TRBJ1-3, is GAGVSQSPRYKVAKRGQDVALRCDPISGHVSLFWYQQALGQGPEFLTYFQNEAQLDKSGLPSDRFFAERPEGSVSTLKIQRTQQEDSAVYLCASREGGSGNTIYFGEGSWLTVV.

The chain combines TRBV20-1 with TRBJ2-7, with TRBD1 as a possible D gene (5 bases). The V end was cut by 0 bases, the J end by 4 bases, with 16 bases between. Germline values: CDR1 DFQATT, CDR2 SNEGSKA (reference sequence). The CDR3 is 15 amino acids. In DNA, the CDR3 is TGCAGTGCTAGAGATCCGGGCAGGGCGCGGTACGAGCAGTACTTC. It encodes CSARDPGRARYEQYF.

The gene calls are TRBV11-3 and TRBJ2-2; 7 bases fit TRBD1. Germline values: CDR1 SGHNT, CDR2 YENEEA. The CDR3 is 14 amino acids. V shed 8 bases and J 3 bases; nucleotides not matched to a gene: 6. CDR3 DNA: TGTGCCAGCGGAAAAACAGGGGACACCGGGGAGCTGTTTTTT. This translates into CASGKTGDTGELFF. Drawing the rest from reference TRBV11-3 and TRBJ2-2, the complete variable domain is EAGVVQSPRYKIIEKKQPVAFWCNPISGHNTLYWYLQNLGQGPELLIRYENEEAVDDSQLPKDRFSAERLKGVDSTLKIQPAELGDSAVYLCASGKTGDTGELFFGEGSRLTVL.

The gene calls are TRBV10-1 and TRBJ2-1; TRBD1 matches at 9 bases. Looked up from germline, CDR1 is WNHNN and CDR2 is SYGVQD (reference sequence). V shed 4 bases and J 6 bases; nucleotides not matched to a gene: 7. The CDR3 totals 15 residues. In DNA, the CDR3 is TGCGCCAGCAGTGGGCCGGGACAGGGAAGCAATGAGCAGTTCTTC. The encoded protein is CASSGPGQGSNEQFF.

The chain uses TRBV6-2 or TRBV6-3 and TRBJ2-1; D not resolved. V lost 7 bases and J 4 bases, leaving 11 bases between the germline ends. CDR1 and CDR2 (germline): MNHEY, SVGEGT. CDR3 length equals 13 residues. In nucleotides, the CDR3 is TGTGCCAGCACCCAGGACCATTACAATGAGCAGTTCTTC. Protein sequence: CASTQDHYNEQFF.

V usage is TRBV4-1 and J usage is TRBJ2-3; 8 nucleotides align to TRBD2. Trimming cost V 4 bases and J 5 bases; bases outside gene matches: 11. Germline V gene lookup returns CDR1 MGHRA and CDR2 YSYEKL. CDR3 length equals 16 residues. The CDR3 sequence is CASSRNERGRGDTQYF. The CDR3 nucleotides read TGCGCCAGCAGCCGGAATGAGCGGGGGAGGGGAGATACGCAGTATTTT.